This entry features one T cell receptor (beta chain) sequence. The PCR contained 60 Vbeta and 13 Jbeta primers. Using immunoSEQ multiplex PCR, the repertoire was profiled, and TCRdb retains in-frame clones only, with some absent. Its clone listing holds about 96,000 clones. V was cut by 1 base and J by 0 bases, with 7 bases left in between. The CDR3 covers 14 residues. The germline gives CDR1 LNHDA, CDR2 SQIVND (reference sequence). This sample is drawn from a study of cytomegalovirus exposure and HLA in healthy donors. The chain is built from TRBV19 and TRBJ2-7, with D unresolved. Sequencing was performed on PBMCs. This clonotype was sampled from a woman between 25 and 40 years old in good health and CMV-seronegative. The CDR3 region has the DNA TGTGCCAGTAGTATAGTACTTAACTCCTACGAGCAGTACTTC. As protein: CASSIVLNSYEQYF.